This entry lists 7 T cell receptor beta chains sequenced from one sample in a study of shared clonotypes between healthy human individuals. Cells designated naive CD8 were CD45RO-negative and were positively selected for CCR7, with terminally differentiated effector memory CD45RA+ cells excluded. This table comes from immunoSEQ multiplex PCR, and its TCRdb copy is limited to in-frame clones, with some not included. The sample records 1.5 million to 2.5 million clones, roughly 95% being singletons. The sequencing input was naive CD8+ T cells sorted from blood. Receptors were obtained from a man aged 18 to 30 in good health.

V usage is TRBV30 and J usage is TRBJ2-2; D call uncertain. The ends were cut back, 4 bases at V and 1 base at J, with 10 bases in the middle. CDR1 is GTSNPN, CDR2 SVGIG, per germline (reference sequence). CDR3 length: 14 residues. CDR3 in DNA: TGTGCCTGGACACCCGTCGAGAACACCGGGGAGCTGTTTTTT. This codes for CAWTPVENTGELFF.

About this clone: Other nucleotide sequences in the sample specify the same CDR3. This rearrangement joins TRBV27 to TRBJ1-2; 7 bases map to TRBD1. The V gene's germline CDR1 is MNHEY and CDR2 SMNVEV (reference sequence). The V and J ends lost 5 bases and 2 bases, in that order; junction bases with no gene match: 2. The CDR3 sequence is 13 residues long. In DNA, the CDR3 is TGTGCCAGCAGTCCGGGACAGAACTATGGCTACACCTTC. Protein sequence: CASSPGQNYGYTF.

Turning to this clone: Other DNA sequences in the sample encode the same CDR3. Here the CDR3 DNA reads TGTGCCAGCAGTCCCGGGACCGCGAACACCGGGGAGCTGTTTTTT. This translates into CASSPGTANTGELFF. The rearrangement joins TRBV27 to TRBJ2-2, with D perhaps TRBD1 or TRBD2 (5 bases each). V lost 5 bases and J 0 bases, leaving 10 bases between the germline ends. This CDR3 comprises 15 residues. Looked up from germline, CDR1 is MNHEY and CDR2 is SMNVEV (reference sequence).

This chain links TRBV5-6 with TRBJ2-5; D gene ambiguous. The CDR3 loop spans 14 amino acids. Germline V CDR1 and CDR2: SGHDT, YYEEEE. Trimming pared 4 bases from V and 4 bases from J, leaving 14 bases between. In DNA form, the CDR3 reads TGTGCCAGCAGCAGTGTAGAGAGAAGAGAGACCCAGTACTTC. Protein product: CASSSVERRETQYF.

This CDR3 reads CASSARDRGVNTEAFF. For the CDR3, the DNA is TGTGCCAGCAGCGCCCGGGACAGGGGGGTGAACACTGAAGCTTTCTTT. This chain joins TRBV7-9 and TRBJ1-1, with 11 bases matching TRBD1. J was trimmed by 0 bases and V by 5 bases; bases with no gene match: 5. Germline-derived CDR1 and CDR2 are SEHNR and FQNEAQ (reference sequence). The CDR3 totals 16 residues.

The chain links TRBV18 to TRBJ2-5; D may correspond to TRBD1 or TRBD2 (5 bases each). The CDR3 sequence is 18 residues long. The germline gives CDR1 KGHSH, CDR2 LQKENI. V was pared by 6 bases and J by 1 base, with 24 bases between. The CDR3 DNA reads as TGTGCCAGCTCCCCAAGTAGGGACGCCGCATTTCTCCAAGAGACCCAGTACTTC. As protein: CASSPSRDAAFLQETQYF.

The V gene is TRBV5-4, the J gene TRBJ2-5, with 7 bases lining up with TRBD2. With 3 bases clipped from V and 1 base from J, the junction kept 3 bases outside the gene matches. Per germline, CDR1 SGHNT and CDR2 YYREEE (reference sequence). This CDR3 spans 14 amino acids. Here the CDR3 DNA reads TGTGCCAGCAGCTGGGGGGGTATCCAAGAGACCCAGTACTTC. This encodes CASSWGGIQETQYF. The entire variable domain, with the rest obtained from reference TRBV5-4 and TRBJ2-5, is as follows: ETGVTQSPTHLIKTRGQQVTLRCSSQSGHNTVSWYQQALGQGPQFIFQYYREEENGRGNFPPRFSGLQFPNYSSELNVNALELDDSALYLCASSWGGIQETQYFGPGTRLLVL.